The rows below give T cell receptor beta chains drawn from one sample of a study of T cell responses to AZD1222 COVID-19 vaccine. Profiling relied on immunoSEQ multiplex PCR, and the TCRdb table lists in-frame clones only, not all of them. The table lists some 120,000 clones, 91% of them singletons, with roughly 5% in the top ten. The material was peripheral blood, obtained on day 0 of AZD1222 vaccination. These receptors came from an adult in good health. The CDR3 runs from the conserved cysteine through the conserved F or W. D genes are given only for firm matches. Expanded clones are given a class, and other clones once, few, many or no size at all.

D gene | clone size | J gene | V gene | CDR3 protein | CDR3 DNA
. | . | TRBJ1-1 | TRBV9 | CASSGGSLGDTEAFF | TGTGCCAGCAGCGGAGGATCCCTAGGGGACACTGAAGCTTTCTTT
. | . | TRBJ2-5 | TRBV15 | CATSRVTYQETQYF | TGTGCCACCAGCAGAGTGACCTACCAAGAGACCCAGTACTTC
. | . | TRBJ2-7 | TRBV5-4 | CASSLAGDLSYEQYF | TGTGCCAGCAGCTTGGCGGGGGACCTCTCCTACGAGCAGTACTTC
. | . | TRBJ2-6 | TRBV5-6 | CASSPWRTAGANVLTF | TGTGCCAGCTCCCCTTGGAGGACCGCTGGGGCCAACGTCCTGACTTTC
TRBD1 | . | TRBJ1-2 | TRBV3-1/TRBV3-2 | CASSHLGDRYGYTF | TGTGCCAGCAGCCACCTGGGGGACAGGTATGGCTACACCTTC
. | . | TRBJ1-4 | TRBV12-3/TRBV12-4 | CASSLSNEKLFF | TGTGCCAGCAGTTTAAGTAATGAAAAACTGTTTTTT
. | . | TRBJ1-2 | TRBV6-5 | CASSYSTGTYGYTF | TGTGCCAGCAGTTACTCGACGGGGACCTATGGCTACACCTTC
. | . | TRBJ1-4 | TRBV28 | CASSQGDEKLFF | TGTGCCAGCAGCCAAGGCGACGAAAAACTGTTTTTT
. | . | TRBJ1-6 | TRBV5-7 | CASSLRRWIYNSPLHF | TGTGCCAGCAGCTTGAGGAGATGGATCTATAATTCACCCCTCCACTTT
TRBD1 | . | TRBJ1-1 | TRBV30 | CAWSIQGASNTEAFF | TGTGCCTGGAGTATCCAGGGGGCCTCGAACACTGAAGCTTTCTTT
. | . | TRBJ1-4 | TRBV4-1 | CASSQDLVGGNEKLFF | TGCGCCAGCAGCCAAGATCTTGTGGGTGGAAATGAAAAACTGTTTTTT
. | . | TRBJ1-6 | TRBV18 | CASSPNSHSPLHF | TGTGCCAGCTCACCCAACTCTCATTCACCCCTCCACTTT
. | . | TRBJ1-1 | TRBV7-9 | CASSTKGGEAFF | TGTGCCAGCAGTACTAAGGGAGGGGAAGCTTTCTTT
. | . | TRBJ2-1 | TRBV29-1 | CSVDPGAGEQFF | TGCAGCGTTGATCCCGGGGCCGGTGAGCAGTTCTTC
TRBD1 | . | TRBJ1-2 | TRBV3-1/TRBV3-2 | CASSPRQTGYGYTF | TGTGCCAGCAGCCCCCGTCAGACAGGGTACGGCTACACCTTC
. | . | TRBJ1-2 | TRBV7-2 | CASRTGLGGYTF | TGTGCCAGCAGAACGGGGCTTGGCGGCTACACCTTC
. | . | TRBJ2-7 | TRBV27 | CASSRGEPSYEQYF | TGTGCCAGCAGCCGAGGGGAGCCGTCCTACGAGCAGTACTTC
. | . | TRBJ1-5 | TRBV9 | CASGGISNQPQHF | TGTGCCAGTGGGGGGATTAGCAATCAGCCCCAGCATTTT
. | . | TRBJ1-6 | TRBV2 | CASRNSDPYNSPLHF | TGTGCCAGCAGGAACAGTGACCCCTATAATTCACCCCTCCACTTT
TRBD2 | . | TRBJ2-2 | TRBV9 | CASSVELGGVELFF | TGTGCCAGCAGCGTAGAGTTGGGAGGGGTAGAGCTGTTTTTT
. | . | TRBJ1-3 | TRBV7-2 | CASSGVHGNTIYF | TGTGCCTCCTCTGGGGTCCATGGAAACACCATATATTTT
. | . | TRBJ2-5 | TRBV13 | CASSSAGKRVSETQYF | TGTGCCAGCAGCTCGGCCGGGAAGAGGGTGTCTGAGACCCAGTACTTC
. | . | TRBJ1-4 | TRBV5-1 | CASSLGASTNEKLFF | TGCGCCAGCAGCTTGGGAGCTAGCACTAATGAAAAACTGTTTTTT
. | . | TRBJ1-3 | TRBV5-1 | CASRDTFSGNTIYF | TGCGCCAGCAGGGACACATTCTCTGGAAACACCATATATTTT
. | . | TRBJ1-1 | TRBV27 | CASSLSPVLKTEAFF | TGTGCCAGCAGCCTTTCCCCCGTGTTGAAAACTGAAGCTTTCTTT
. | few | TRBJ2-7 | TRBV4-1 | CASSQGSSYEQYF | TGCGCCAGCAGCCAAGGGAGCTCCTACGAGCAGTACTTC
. | . | TRBJ1-1 | TRBV10-3 | CAIKGGTEAFF | TGTGCCATCAAGGGGGGCACTGAAGCTTTCTTT
TRBD1 | . | TRBJ2-7 | TRBV7-9 | CASSSAQGNEQYF | TGTGCCAGCAGCAGTGCACAGGGGAACGAGCAGTACTTC
. | . | TRBJ1-6 | TRBV2 | CASRSGGEGSPLHF | TGTGCCAGCAGATCCGGGGGGGAAGGGTCACCCCTCCACTTT
. | once | TRBJ1-1 | TRBV10-3 | CAISVNEGTAFF | TGTGCCATCAGTGTGAACGAGGGGACCGCTTTCTTT
TRBD1 | . | TRBJ2-6 | TRBV16 | CASSHQGAISLSGANVLTF | TGTGCCAGCAGCCACCAGGGGGCGATCTCCCTCTCTGGGGCCAACGTCCTGACTTTC
. | . | TRBJ1-4 | TRBV10-3 | CAISESTGLGEKLFF | TGTGCCATCAGTGAATCGACAGGATTGGGAGAAAAACTGTTTTTT
. | . | TRBJ2-7 | TRBV27 | CASSFLGAYEQYF | TGTGCCAGCAGTTTCTTGGGGGCCTACGAGCAGTACTTC
TRBD2 | . | TRBJ2-2 | TRBV28 | CATQAIAGGFSAGELFF | TGTGCCACCCAAGCAATAGCGGGGGGCTTTTCGGCCGGGGAGCTGTTTTTT
. | once | TRBJ1-2 | TRBV4-2 | CASTPWGQSYGYTF | TGTGCCAGCACTCCCTGGGGCCAGTCCTATGGCTACACCTTC
. | . | TRBJ1-2 | TRBV1 | CTSSQDKGDHTF | TGCACCAGCAGCCAAGATAAAGGGGACCACACCTTC
TRBD1 | . | TRBJ1-5 | TRBV30 | CAWSVTGGGQPQHF | TGTGCCTGGAGTGTGACAGGGGGCGGTCAGCCCCAGCATTTT
TRBD1 | . | TRBJ1-3 | TRBV2 | CASSEIRDRGFLLSGNTIYF | TGTGCCAGCAGTGAAATCCGTGACAGGGGGTTTTTGCTTTCTGGAAACACCATATATTTT